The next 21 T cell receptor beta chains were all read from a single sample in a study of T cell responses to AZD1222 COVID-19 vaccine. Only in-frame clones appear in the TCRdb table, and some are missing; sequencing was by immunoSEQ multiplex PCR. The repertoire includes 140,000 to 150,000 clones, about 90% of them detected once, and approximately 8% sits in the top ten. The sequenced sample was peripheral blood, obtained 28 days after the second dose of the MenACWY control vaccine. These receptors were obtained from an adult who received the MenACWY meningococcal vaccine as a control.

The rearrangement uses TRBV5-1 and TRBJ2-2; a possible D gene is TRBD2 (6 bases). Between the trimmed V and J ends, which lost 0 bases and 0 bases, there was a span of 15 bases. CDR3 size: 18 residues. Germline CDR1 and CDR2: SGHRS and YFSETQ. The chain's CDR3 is CASSLASGVYANTGELFF. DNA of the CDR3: TGCGCCAGCAGCTTGGCCTCGGGAGTATACGCGAACACCGGGGAGCTGTTTTTT.

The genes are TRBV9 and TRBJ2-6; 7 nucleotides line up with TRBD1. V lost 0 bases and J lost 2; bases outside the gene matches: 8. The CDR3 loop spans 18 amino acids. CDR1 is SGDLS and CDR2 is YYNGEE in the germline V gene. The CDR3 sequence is CASSVGLDRAAGANVLTF. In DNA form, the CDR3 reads TGTGCCAGCAGCGTAGGACTCGACAGGGCGGCTGGGGCCAACGTCCTGACTTTC.

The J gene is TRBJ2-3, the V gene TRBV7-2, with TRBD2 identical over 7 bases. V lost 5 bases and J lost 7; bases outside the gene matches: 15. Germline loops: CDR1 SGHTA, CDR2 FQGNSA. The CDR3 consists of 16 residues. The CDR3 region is CASSPFQMLAGNTQYF. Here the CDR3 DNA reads TGTGCCAGCAGCCCTTTCCAAATGTTAGCGGGCAATACGCAGTATTTT.

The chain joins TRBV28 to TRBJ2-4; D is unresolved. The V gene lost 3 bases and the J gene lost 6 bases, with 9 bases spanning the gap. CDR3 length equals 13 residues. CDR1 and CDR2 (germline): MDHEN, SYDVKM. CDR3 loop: CASSLGRTNIQYF. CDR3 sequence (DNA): TGTGCCAGCAGTTTGGGCAGAACAAACATTCAGTACTTC.

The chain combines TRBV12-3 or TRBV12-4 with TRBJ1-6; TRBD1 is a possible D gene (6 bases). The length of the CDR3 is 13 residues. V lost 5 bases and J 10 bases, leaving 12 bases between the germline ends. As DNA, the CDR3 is TGTGCCAGCAGTAGGGACATCGGATCACCCCTCCACTTT. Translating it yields CASSRDIGSPLHF.

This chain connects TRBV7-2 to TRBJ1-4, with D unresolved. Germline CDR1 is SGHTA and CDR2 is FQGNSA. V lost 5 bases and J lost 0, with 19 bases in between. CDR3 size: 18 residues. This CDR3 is CASSLRALQPATNEKLFF. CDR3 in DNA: TGTGCCAGCAGCCTCCGGGCCCTCCAACCTGCAACTAATGAAAAACTGTTTTTT.

CDR3: CASSESRGGYTGELFF. CDR3 in DNA: TGCGCCAGCAGTGAGTCTAGGGGGGGGTACACCGGGGAGCTGTTTTTT. The chain uses TRBV10-1 and TRBJ2-2; possible D gene TRBD2, 7 bases. This CDR3 contains 16 residues. V lost 0 bases to trimming and J lost 3 bases, with 11 bases between them. Germline V CDR1 and CDR2: WNHNN, SYGVQD (reference sequence).

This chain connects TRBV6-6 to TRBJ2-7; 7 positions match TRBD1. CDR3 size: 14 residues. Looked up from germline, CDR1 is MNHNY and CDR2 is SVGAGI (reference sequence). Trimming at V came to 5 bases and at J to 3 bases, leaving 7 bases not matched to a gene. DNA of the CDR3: TGTGCCAGCAGTGAGGGACAGTGGAACTACGAGCAGTACTTC. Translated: CASSEGQWNYEQYF.

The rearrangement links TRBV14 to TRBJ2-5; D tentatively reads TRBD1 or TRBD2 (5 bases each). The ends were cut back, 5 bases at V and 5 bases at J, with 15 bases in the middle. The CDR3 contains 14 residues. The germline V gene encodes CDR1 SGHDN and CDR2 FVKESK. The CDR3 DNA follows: TGTGCCAGCAGCGACCGGGACGGGTGGGAGACCCAGTACTTC. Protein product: CASSDRDGWETQYF.

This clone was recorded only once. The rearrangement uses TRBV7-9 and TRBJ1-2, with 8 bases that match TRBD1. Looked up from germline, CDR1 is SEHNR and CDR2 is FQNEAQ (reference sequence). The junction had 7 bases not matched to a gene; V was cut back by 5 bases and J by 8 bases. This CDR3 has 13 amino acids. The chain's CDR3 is CASSIQGGGGYTF. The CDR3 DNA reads TGTGCCAGCAGCATACAGGGGGGAGGCGGCTACACCTTC.

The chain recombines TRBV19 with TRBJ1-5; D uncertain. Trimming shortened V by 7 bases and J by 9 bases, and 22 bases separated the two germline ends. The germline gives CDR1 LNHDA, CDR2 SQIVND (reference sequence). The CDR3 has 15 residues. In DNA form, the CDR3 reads TGTGCCAGTACCCCTTTATGGGCATCGGATTGGCCCCAGCATTTT. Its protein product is CASTPLWASDWPQHF.

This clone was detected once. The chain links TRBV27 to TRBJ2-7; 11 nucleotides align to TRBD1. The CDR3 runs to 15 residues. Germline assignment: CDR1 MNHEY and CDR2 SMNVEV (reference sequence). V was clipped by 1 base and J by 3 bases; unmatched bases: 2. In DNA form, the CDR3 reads TGTGCCAGCAGTTTATTGGGACAGGGGGGCTACGAGCAGTACTTC. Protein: CASSLLGQGGYEQYF.

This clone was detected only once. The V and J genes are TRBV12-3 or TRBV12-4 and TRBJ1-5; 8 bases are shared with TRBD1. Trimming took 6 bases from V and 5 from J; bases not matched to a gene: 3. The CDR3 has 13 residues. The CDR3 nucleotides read TGTGCCAGCAGCGCGACAGGGGATCAGCCCCAGCATTTT. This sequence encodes CASSATGDQPQHF.

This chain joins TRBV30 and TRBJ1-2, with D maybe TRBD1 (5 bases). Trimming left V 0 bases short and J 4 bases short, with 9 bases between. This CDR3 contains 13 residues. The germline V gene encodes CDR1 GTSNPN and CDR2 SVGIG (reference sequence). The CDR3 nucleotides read TGTGCCTGGAGTGTTTCAGGGCCCTATGGCTACACCTTC. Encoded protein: CAWSVSGPYGYTF.

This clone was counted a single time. CDR3 nucleotides: TGTGCCATCAGCTTTGGGGCTGGGGCCAACGTCCTGACTTTC. It specifies CAISFGAGANVLTF. This chain links TRBV10-3 with TRBJ2-6; D is ambiguous. Germline-derived CDR1 and CDR2 are ENHRY and SYGVKD. Trimming removed 6 bases from V and 2 bases from J, with 8 bases in between. This CDR3 comprises 14 residues.

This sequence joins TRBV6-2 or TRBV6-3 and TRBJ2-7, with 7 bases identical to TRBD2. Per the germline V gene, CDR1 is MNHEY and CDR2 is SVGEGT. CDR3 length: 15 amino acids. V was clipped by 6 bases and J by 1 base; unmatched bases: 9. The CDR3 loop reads CASSRKAGTSYEQYF. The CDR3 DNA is TGTGCCAGCAGCCGTAAAGCGGGGACGTCCTACGAGCAGTACTTC.

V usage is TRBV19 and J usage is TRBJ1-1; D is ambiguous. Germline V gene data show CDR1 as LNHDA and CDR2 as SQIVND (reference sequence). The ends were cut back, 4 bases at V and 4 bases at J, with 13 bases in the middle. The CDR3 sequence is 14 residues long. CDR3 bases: TGTGCCAGTAGTAGTCCCCTCCCCGGCACTGAAGCTTTCTTT. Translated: CASSSPLPGTEAFF.

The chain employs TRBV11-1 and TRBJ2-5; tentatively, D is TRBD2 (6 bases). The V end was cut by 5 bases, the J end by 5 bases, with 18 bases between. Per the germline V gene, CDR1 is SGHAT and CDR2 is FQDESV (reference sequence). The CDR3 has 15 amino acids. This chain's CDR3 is CASSPLEEGTETQYF. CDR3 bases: TGTGCCAGCAGCCCCTTAGAGGAGGGGACGGAGACCCAGTACTTC.

DNA of the CDR3: TGTGCCAGCACCGGGACAGGGCGCTATGGCTACACCTTC. Its protein is CASTGTGRYGYTF. The chain carries TRBV7-2 and TRBJ1-2; TRBD1 agrees at 9 bases. V lost 7 bases to trimming and J lost 4 bases; unmatched junction nucleotides: 4. The germline V gene encodes CDR1 SGHTA and CDR2 FQGNSA. CDR3 length equals 13 residues.

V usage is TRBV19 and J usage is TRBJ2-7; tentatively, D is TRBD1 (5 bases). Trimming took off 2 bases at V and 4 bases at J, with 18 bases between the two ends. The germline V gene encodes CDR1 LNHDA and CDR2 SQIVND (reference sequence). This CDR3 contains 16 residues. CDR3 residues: CASSINGQGRYYEQYF. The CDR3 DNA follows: TGTGCCAGTAGTATAAACGGTCAGGGTCGATATTACGAGCAGTACTTC. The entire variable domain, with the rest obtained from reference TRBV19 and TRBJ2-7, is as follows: DGGITQSPKYLFRKEGQNVTLSCEQNLNHDAMYWYRQDPGQGLRLIYYSQIVNDFQKGDIAEGYSVSREKKESFPLTVTSAQKNPTAFYLCASSINGQGRYYEQYFGPGTRLTVT.

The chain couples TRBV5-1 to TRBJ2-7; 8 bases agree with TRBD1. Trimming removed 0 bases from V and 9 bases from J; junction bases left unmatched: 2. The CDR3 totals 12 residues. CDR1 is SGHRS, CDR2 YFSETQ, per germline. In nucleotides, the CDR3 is TGCGCCAGCAGCTTGGAGGACAGGGTGCAGTACTTC. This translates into CASSLEDRVQYF.